Presented here are 5 T cell receptor beta chains from one specimen sequenced in a study of spatial heterogeneity in lung cancer. TCRdb redid the calling of the 5' RACE reads with MiXCR, one entry per CDR3 protein. Of 30,000 to 45,000 distinct CDR3 sequences in the sample, less than 8.5% were seen once. Regarding time point: sample taken at primary tumor resection. Sequencing used PBMCs, obtained at surgery. The receptors were gathered from a female donor with early-stage non-small cell lung cancer.

The sample holds many counts of this clonotype. This chain joins TRBV10-1 and TRBJ2-1; TRBD1 aligns across 8 bases. In germline, CDR1 is WNHNN, CDR2 SYGVQD (reference sequence). With 6 bases clipped from V and 5 bases from J, the junction kept 6 bases outside the gene matches. This CDR3 comprises 14 residues. The CDR3 nucleotides are TGCGCCAGCAGCACAGGGGGGCCTGACAATGAGCAGTTCTTC. Amino acid sequence: CASSTGGPDNEQFF.

This clonotype was seen ten or more times. The chain is built from TRBV15 and TRBJ1-2; D not certain. The germline gives CDR1 LNHNV, CDR2 YYDKDF (reference sequence). The length of the CDR3 is 17 residues. V shed 0 bases and J shed 4 bases, with 18 bases lying between them. This chain's CDR3 is CATSRDRPEGNSYGYTF. In DNA form, the CDR3 reads TGTGCCACCAGCAGAGATCGCCCCGAAGGGAATAGCTATGGCTACACCTTC. Full variable domain (rest looked up from reference TRBV15 and TRBJ1-2): DAMVIQNPRYQVTQFGKPVTLSCSQTLNHNVMYWYQQKSSQAPKLLFHYYDKDFNNEADTPDNFQSRRPNTSFCFLDIRSPGLGDTAMYLCATSRDRPEGNSYGYTFGSGTRLTVV.

Comments on this clonotype: Because the CDR3 is missing its conserved closing phenylalanine or tryptophan, this is likely a read error. V and J are TRBV6-5 and TRBJ1-1, with a possible D match to TRBD1 (5 bases). V lost 6 bases to trimming and J lost 5 bases, with 13 bases between them. The CDR3 covers 13 residues. Per the germline V gene, CDR1 is MNHEY and CDR2 is SVGAGI. CDR3 in amino acids: CASRPSGGTEAFS. The CDR3 DNA reads as TGTGCCAGCAGGCCCTCCGGGGGAACTGAAGCTTTCTCT.

Relative to its sample, this clonotype is medium-sized (0.01 to 0.1%). V usage is TRBV7-2 and J usage is TRBJ2-1; TRBD2 might be the D (5 bases). Per germline, CDR1 SGHTA and CDR2 FQGNSA. V dropped 2 bases and J dropped 2 bases, with 10 bases sitting between them. The CDR3 spans 15 residues. CDR3 sequence (DNA): TGTGCCAGCAGCTTAAGTAGCGTAGCCTACAATGAGCAGTTCTTC. Its protein product is CASSLSSVAYNEQFF.

This clonotype came up a few times. The genes are TRBV2 and TRBJ2-7; TRBD2 matches at 11 bases. Germline CDR1 and CDR2: SNHLY and FYNNEI. The CDR3 runs 15 residues. Trimming removed 6 bases from V and 6 bases from J; junction bases left unmatched: 10. The CDR3 protein is CASRTRIAGGSEQYF. The CDR3 DNA is TGTGCCAGCAGAACCAGGATAGCGGGAGGGTCCGAGCAGTACTTC.